Below are 25 T cell receptor beta chains sequenced from a single sample in a study. TCRdb used MiXCR to reprocess the RT-PCR reads, holding one entry per CDR3 protein. The table shows around 700,000 distinct CDR3 sequences, with 13% to 15% occurring only once. The sequenced sample consisted of memory CD4+ T cells from blood. All receptors come from a female donor in good health, serving as a healthy control.

This clonotype was recorded at least ten times. This chain joins TRBV29-1 and TRBJ1-2, with 8 bases fitting TRBD1. This CDR3 comprises 13 residues. The germline CDR1 and CDR2 sequences are SQVTM and ANQGSEA. After removal of 4 bases from V and 4 bases from J, the junction contained 5 bases not matched to a gene. This CDR3 reads CSVVTGGFYGYTF. CDR3 DNA sequence: TGCAGCGTTGTAACAGGGGGGTTCTATGGCTACACCTTC.

This clonotype has ten or more counts. The V call is TRBV4-2, the J call TRBJ1-2, with 8 bases aligning to TRBD1. J lost 3 bases, V lost 5 bases, and 8 bases had no gene match. The CDR3 runs to 15 residues. Germline V lookup: CDR1 LGHNA, CDR2 YNFKEQ. For the CDR3, the DNA is TGTGCCAGCAGCTCCGGGGACAGGAATCACTATGGCTACACCTTC. Protein sequence: CASSSGDRNHYGYTF.

This clonotype came up a few times. The rearrangement uses TRBV5-1 and TRBJ1-1; a weak D match, TRBD1 (5 bases). The ends were cut back, 4 bases at V and 11 bases at J, with 18 bases in the middle. Looked up from germline, CDR1 is SGHRS and CDR2 is YFSETQ. The CDR3 runs to 13 residues. The CDR3 nucleotides are TGCGCCAGCAGCGAGGGACGAGAAGCAAGGGCTTTCTTT. It codes for CASSEGREARAFF.

Concerning this clonotype itself: The junction shows a germline mismatch at one end, possibly a read error. The gene calls are TRBV7-8 and TRBJ2-5; tentative D call: TRBD2 (6 bases). Germline CDR1 SGHVS, CDR2 FQNEAQ. The CDR3 totals 11 residues. The chain's CDR3 is CASSFRDFAQF. CDR3 nucleotide sequence: TGTGCCAGCAGCTTCCGGGACTTCGCACAGTTC.

The chain combines TRBV7-8 with TRBJ1-1, with TRBD1 matching 9 bases. The CDR3 length is 16 residues. CDR1 is SGHVS, CDR2 FQNEAQ, per germline. Germline trimming cut 5 bases from V and 1 base from J; bases unmatched to any gene: 8. CDR3 sequence (DNA): TGTGCCAGCAGCCCGCGACAGGGGGAGGGGAACACTGAAGCTTTCTTT. Translation: CASSPRQGEGNTEAFF.

This clonotype showed up many times. The chain has TRBV7-2 and TRBJ2-1, with D perhaps TRBD1 (5 bases). The length of the CDR3 is 15 residues. Deletions cut 0 bases from V and 6 bases from J, with 12 bases between. Looked up from germline, CDR1 is SGHTA and CDR2 is FQGNSA. DNA for the CDR3: TGTGCCAGCAGCTTAGCAGGGGTCCGCGGCAATGAGCAGTTCTTC. Protein sequence: CASSLAGVRGNEQFF.

This clonotype was picked up a small number of times. The chain recombines TRBV12-3 or TRBV12-4 with TRBJ2-1; no reliable D call. V was clipped by 6 bases and J by 0 bases, with 12 bases between them. This CDR3 is built from 15 residues. The CDR3 DNA reads as TGTGCCAGCAGCCGCGGAGACCGCTCCTACAATGAGCAGTTCTTC. Protein sequence: CASSRGDRSYNEQFF.

In its sample, this clonotype was seen many times. The V call is TRBV7-2, the J call TRBJ2-2; tentatively, D is TRBD1 (6 bases). The CDR3 length is 14 residues. The V gene's germline CDR1 is SGHTA and CDR2 FQGNSA. The V end lost 5 bases, the J end lost 7 bases, and 14 bases lay between the germline ends. CDR3 sequence (DNA): TGTGCCAGCAGCCCGGACAGAGAGATCGGGGAGCTGTTTTTT. It yields the protein CASSPDREIGELFF.

The V and J genes are TRBV12-3 or TRBV12-4 and TRBJ2-3, with D tentatively TRBD2 (6 bases). The V gene lost 6 bases and the J gene lost 8 bases, with 9 bases spanning the gap. This CDR3 contains 11 residues. The CDR3 region is CASRSSGTQYF. For the CDR3, the DNA is TGTGCCAGCAGGAGTAGCGGTACGCAGTATTTT.

The rearrangement links TRBV5-1 to TRBJ2-1, with D possibly being TRBD1 (6 bases). The CDR3 spans 18 residues. Germline CDR1 reads SGHRS; CDR2 reads YFSETQ. Trimming shortened V by 4 bases and J by 0 bases, and 20 bases separated the two germline ends. The CDR3: CASSPMAGTPDSYNEQFF. DNA of the CDR3: TGCGCCAGCAGCCCGATGGCCGGGACACCCGACTCCTACAATGAGCAGTTCTTC.

The chain joins TRBV7-2 to TRBJ2-2; 8 bases are a match to TRBD2. The CDR3 runs 14 residues. Germline assignment: CDR1 SGHTA and CDR2 FQGNSA. The V segment lost 4 bases and the J segment 6 bases; nucleotides outside the gene matches: 4. The CDR3 DNA follows: TGTGCCAGCAGCTCGGGACTAGATGCCGGGGAGCTGTTTTTT. Its protein product is CASSSGLDAGELFF.

This clonotype was detected ten times or more. The chain combines TRBV7-3 with TRBJ2-7; D may be TRBD1 (5 bases). CDR3 length: 13 residues. CDR1 is SGHTA and CDR2 is FQGTGA in the germline V gene. V was cut by 5 bases and J by 7 bases, with 15 bases left in between. The CDR3 reads CASSPTDSAEQYF. As DNA, the CDR3 is TGTGCCAGCAGCCCGACAGACTCAGCAGAGCAGTACTTC.

V gene TRBV12-3 or TRBV12-4 combines with J gene TRBJ1-5; possibly TRBD1 for D (5 bases). This CDR3 is built from 15 residues. With 3 bases removed from V and 3 bases from J, the gap between germline ends came to 12 bases. CDR3 sequence reads: CASSLAGSDNQPQHF. CDR3 DNA sequence: TGTGCCAGCAGTTTGGCAGGGTCGGACAATCAGCCCCAGCATTTT.

The CDR3 sequence is CAWTLGGPYEQFF. CDR3 DNA sequence: TGTGCCTGGACGCTGGGAGGGCCTTATGAGCAGTTCTTC. V gene TRBV30 combines with J gene TRBJ2-1; 7 bases are a match to TRBD2. CDR3 size: 13 residues. Germline lookup yields CDR1 GTSNPN and CDR2 SVGIG (reference sequence). With V trimmed by 4 bases and J by 8 bases, 8 bases remained unmatched.

V and J are TRBV27 and TRBJ1-1; D is ambiguous. The CDR3 covers 13 residues. With 2 bases removed from V and 4 bases from J, the gap between germline ends came to 8 bases. Germline CDR1 MNHEY, CDR2 SMNVEV (reference sequence). The CDR3 DNA follows: TGTGCCAGCAGTTTAAACGAGGTCACTGAAGCTTTCTTT. It is translated as CASSLNEVTEAFF.

This clonotype occurred a few times. The V and J genes are TRBV24-1 and TRBJ1-5, with 7 bases fitting TRBD1. The germline V gene has CDR1 KGHDR and CDR2 SFDVKD. This CDR3 is built from 9 residues. V dropped 12 bases and J dropped 15; count of bases not matched to a gene: 7. CDR3 nucleotide sequence: TGTGCCCCCCCAGGGGGTTCGCATTTT. Its translation: CAPPGGSHF.

This clonotype was recorded at least ten times. V usage is TRBV20-1 and J usage is TRBJ1-2; perhaps TRBD1 as D (6 bases). CDR1 is DFQATT and CDR2 is SNEGSKA in the germline V gene (reference sequence). V lost 8 bases and J lost 5, with 21 bases in between. The CDR3 loop spans 14 amino acids. The DNA of the CDR3 is TGCAGTACTCCCTTGGACAGCCAAAAATATGGCTACACCTTC. It is translated as CSTPLDSQKYGYTF.

This clonotype was detected a few times. The genes are TRBV10-3 and TRBJ2-7, with 11 bases that match TRBD2. Germline CDR1 reads ENHRY; CDR2 reads SYGVKD. This CDR3 comprises 17 residues. With V trimmed by 0 bases and J by 6 bases, 10 bases remained unmatched. The DNA for the CDR3 is TGTGCCATCAGTGAGTCAAAAACTAGCGGGAGTAATGTCGAGCAGTACTTC. It encodes CAISESKTSGSNVEQYF.

The chain recombines TRBV18 with TRBJ2-1; tentatively, D is TRBD1 or TRBD2 (5 bases each). The V and J ends lost 3 bases and 0 bases respectively, with 9 bases between them. The CDR3 consists of 15 residues. The germline gives CDR1 KGHSH, CDR2 LQKENI. The CDR3 nucleotides read TGTGCCAGCTCACCGGGACCTGACTCCTACAATGAGCAGTTCTTC. Its protein is CASSPGPDSYNEQFF.

Many counts were recorded for this clonotype. The rearrangement joins TRBV7-8 to TRBJ2-1, with TRBD2 as a possible D gene (5 bases). Deletions cut 5 bases from V and 10 bases from J, with 21 bases between. This CDR3 has 15 amino acids. Germline assignment: CDR1 SGHVS and CDR2 FQNEAQ. The CDR3 protein is CASSLRLLGAREQFF. CDR3 sequence (DNA): TGTGCCAGCAGCCTAAGGCTCTTGGGAGCGCGGGAGCAGTTCTTC. Looking up the rest from reference TRBV7-8 and TRBJ2-1 gives the full variable domain: GAGVSQSPRYKVAKRGQDVALRCDPISGHVSLFWYQQALGQGPEFLTYFQNEAQLDKSGLPSDRFFAERPEGSVSTLKIQRTQQEDSAVYLCASSLRLLGAREQFFGPGTRLTVL.

V usage is TRBV5-1 and J usage is TRBJ1-3, with unresolved D. Looked up from germline, CDR1 is SGHRS and CDR2 is YFSETQ. Trimming cost V 6 bases and J 2 bases, with 6 bases left between them. The CDR3 covers 12 residues. This CDR3 reads CASTEPGNTIYF. The CDR3 DNA reads TGCGCCAGCACTGAGCCTGGAAACACCATATATTTT.

This chain links TRBV28 with TRBJ1-4; TRBD1 is a possible D gene (5 bases). The V end was cut by 4 bases, the J end by 5 bases, with 14 bases between. This CDR3 is built from 15 residues. Germline V gene lookup returns CDR1 MDHEN and CDR2 SYDVKM. CDR3 in DNA: TGTGCCAGCAGTTCTCCAGGGCAGGACAATGAAAAACTGTTTTTT. Translated: CASSSPGQDNEKLFF.

The chain carries TRBV4-2 and TRBJ2-1; TRBD2 matches 8 bases. Germline CDR1 reads LGHNA; CDR2 reads YNFKEQ. The CDR3 spans 16 residues. V dropped 4 bases and J dropped 8; count of bases not matched to a gene: 13. DNA of the CDR3: TGTGCCAGCAGCCCGGGGGGAGCGGGAGAGACCCATGAGCAGTTCTTC. This sequence encodes CASSPGGAGETHEQFF.

This chain links TRBV7-9 with TRBJ2-1; TRBD2 matches 9 bases. This CDR3 spans 16 amino acids. Losses at the gene ends were 1 base for V and 5 bases for J; bases not matched to a gene: 6. Germline CDR1 and CDR2: SEHNR and FQNEAQ (reference sequence). CDR3 loop: CASSLGGASGDNEQFF. The CDR3 bases are TGTGCCAGCAGCTTAGGGGGGGCTAGCGGGGACAATGAGCAGTTCTTC.

The chain recombines TRBV20-1 with TRBJ1-4; a possible D gene is TRBD1 (6 bases). Trimming removed 0 bases from V and 8 bases from J, with 13 bases in between. Germline V gene data show CDR1 as DFQATT and CDR2 as SNEGSKA (reference sequence). This CDR3 has 14 amino acids. The CDR3, as DNA: TGCAGTGCTAGAGATAGCAGGGGAGGGGAAAAACTGTTTTTT. It translates to CSARDSRGGEKLFF.